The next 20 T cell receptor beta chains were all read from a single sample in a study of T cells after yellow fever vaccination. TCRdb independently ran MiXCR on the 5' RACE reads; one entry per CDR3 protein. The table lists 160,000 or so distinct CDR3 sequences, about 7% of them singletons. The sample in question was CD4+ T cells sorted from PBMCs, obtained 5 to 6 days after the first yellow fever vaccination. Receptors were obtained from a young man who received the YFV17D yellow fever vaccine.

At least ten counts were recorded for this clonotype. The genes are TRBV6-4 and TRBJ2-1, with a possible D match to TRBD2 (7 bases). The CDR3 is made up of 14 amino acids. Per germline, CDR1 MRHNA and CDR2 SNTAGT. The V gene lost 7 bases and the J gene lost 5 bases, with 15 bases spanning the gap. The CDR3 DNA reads TGTGCCAGCAAAAAGGGGGGGGCGCACAATGAGCAGTTCTTC. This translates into CASKKGGAHNEQFF.

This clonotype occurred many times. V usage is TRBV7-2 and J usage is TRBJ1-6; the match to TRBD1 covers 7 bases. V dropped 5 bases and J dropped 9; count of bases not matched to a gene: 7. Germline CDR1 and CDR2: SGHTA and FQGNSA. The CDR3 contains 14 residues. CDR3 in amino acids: CASSLTGVRSPLHF. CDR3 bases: TGTGCCAGCAGCCTAACAGGGGTCCGTTCACCCCTCCACTTT. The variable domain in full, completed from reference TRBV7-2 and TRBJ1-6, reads GAGVSQSPSNKVTEKGKDVELRCDPISGHTALYWYRQSLGQGLEFLIYFQGNSAPDKSGLPSDRFSAERTGGSVSTLTIQRTQQEDSAVYLCASSLTGVRSPLHFGNGTRLTVT.

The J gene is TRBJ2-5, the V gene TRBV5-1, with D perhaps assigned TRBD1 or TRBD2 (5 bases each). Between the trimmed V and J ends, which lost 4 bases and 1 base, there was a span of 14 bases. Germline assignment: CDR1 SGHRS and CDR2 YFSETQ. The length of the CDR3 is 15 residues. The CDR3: CASSGGLGPQETQYF. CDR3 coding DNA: TGCGCCAGCAGCGGTGGACTGGGACCCCAAGAGACCCAGTACTTC.

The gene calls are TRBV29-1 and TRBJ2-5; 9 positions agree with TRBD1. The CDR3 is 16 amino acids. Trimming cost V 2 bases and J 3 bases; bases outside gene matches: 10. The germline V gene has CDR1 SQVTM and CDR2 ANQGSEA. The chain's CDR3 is CSVERLGRDREETQYF. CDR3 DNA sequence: TGCAGCGTTGAAAGATTGGGCCGGGACAGGGAAGAGACCCAGTACTTC.

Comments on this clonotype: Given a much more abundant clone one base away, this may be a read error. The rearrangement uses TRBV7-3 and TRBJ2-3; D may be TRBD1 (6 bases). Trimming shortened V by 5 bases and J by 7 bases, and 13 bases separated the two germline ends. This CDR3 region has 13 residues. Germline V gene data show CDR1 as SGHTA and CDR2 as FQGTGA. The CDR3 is CASSRARDNTQYF. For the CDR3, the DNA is TGTGCCAGCAGCCGAGCCAGGGACAATACGCAGTATTTT. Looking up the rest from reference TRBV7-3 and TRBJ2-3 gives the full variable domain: GAGVSQTPSNKVTEKGKYVELRCDPISGHTALYWYRQSLGQGPEFLIYFQGTGAADDSGLPNDRFFAVRPEGSVSTLKIQRTERGDSAVYLCASSRARDNTQYFGPGTRLTVL.

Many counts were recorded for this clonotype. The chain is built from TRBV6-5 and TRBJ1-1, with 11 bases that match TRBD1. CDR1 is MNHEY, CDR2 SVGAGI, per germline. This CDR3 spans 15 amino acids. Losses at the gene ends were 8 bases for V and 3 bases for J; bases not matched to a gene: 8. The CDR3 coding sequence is TGTGCCAGCTCAGGACAGGGGGCAGGTGACACTGAAGCTTTCTTT. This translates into CASSGQGAGDTEAFF.

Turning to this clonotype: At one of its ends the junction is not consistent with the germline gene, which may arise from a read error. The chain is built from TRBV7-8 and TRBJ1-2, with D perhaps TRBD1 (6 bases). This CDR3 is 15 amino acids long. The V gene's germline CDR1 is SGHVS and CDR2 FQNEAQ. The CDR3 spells CTSSLDRIETRGYTF. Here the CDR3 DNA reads TGTACCAGCAGTCTTGACAGGATTGAGACCCGTGGCTACACCTTC.

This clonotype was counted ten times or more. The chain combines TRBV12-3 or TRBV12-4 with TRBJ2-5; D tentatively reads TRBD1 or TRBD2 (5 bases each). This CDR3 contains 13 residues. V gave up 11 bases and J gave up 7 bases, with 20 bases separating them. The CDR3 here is CASTQGFRGTQYF. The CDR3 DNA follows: TGTGCCTCCACCCAGGGTTTCCGGGGGACCCAGTACTTC.

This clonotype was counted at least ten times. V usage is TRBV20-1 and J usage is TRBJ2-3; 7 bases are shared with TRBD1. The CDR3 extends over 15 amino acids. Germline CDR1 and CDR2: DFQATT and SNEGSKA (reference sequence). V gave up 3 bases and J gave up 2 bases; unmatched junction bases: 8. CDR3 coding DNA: TGCAGTGCTAGTGGTTCAGGGGGAGACACAGATACGCAGTATTTT. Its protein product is CSASGSGGDTDTQYF.

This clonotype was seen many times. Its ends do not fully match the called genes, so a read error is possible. The CDR3 DNA reads TGTGCCATCCTCGGGACAGCCGAAGGCTTGGACTTC. It is translated as CAILGTAEGLDF. The chain combines TRBV10-3 with TRBJ2-7; TRBD1 matches 7 bases. Germline CDR1 reads ENHRY; CDR2 reads SYGVKD. The CDR3 contains 12 residues.

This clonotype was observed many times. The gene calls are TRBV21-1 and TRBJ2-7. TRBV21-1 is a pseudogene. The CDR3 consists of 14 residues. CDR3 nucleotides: TGTGCCAGCAGCAAACCCAGGAATCTATACGAGCAGTACTTC. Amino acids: CASSKPRNLYEQYF.

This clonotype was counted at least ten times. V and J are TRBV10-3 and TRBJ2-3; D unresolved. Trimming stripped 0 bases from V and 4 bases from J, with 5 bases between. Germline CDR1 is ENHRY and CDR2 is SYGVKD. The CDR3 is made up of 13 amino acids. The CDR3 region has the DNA TGTGCCATCAGTGAGTCTAGGGCAGATACGCAGTATTTT. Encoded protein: CAISESRADTQYF.

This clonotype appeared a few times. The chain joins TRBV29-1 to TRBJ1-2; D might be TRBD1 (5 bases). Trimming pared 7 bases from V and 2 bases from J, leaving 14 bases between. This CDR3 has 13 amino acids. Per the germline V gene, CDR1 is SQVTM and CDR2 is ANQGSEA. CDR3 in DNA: TGCAGCGCCCTGGGGCCCGAGAACTATGGCTACACCTTC. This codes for CSALGPENYGYTF.

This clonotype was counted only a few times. The CDR3 bases are TGCGCCAGCATAAGCGGGGGGGCCTACAATGAGCAGTTCTTC. It is translated as CASISGGAYNEQFF. V usage is TRBV10-2 and J usage is TRBJ2-1, with 10 bases that match TRBD2. Germline V gene lookup returns CDR1 WSHSY and CDR2 SAAADI. The CDR3 spans 14 residues. Losses at the gene ends were 7 bases for V and 2 bases for J; bases not matched to a gene: 2.

The CDR3 bases are TGCGCCAGCAGCTGGAAGGGACAGGAAAAGAGCGAGCAGTACTTC. Translating it yields CASSWKGQEKSEQYF. This chain joins TRBV5-1 and TRBJ2-7; TRBD1 matches 8 bases. From germline, CDR1 is SGHRS and CDR2 YFSETQ. The CDR3 loop spans 15 amino acids. V was clipped by 3 bases and J by 6 bases; unmatched bases: 11.

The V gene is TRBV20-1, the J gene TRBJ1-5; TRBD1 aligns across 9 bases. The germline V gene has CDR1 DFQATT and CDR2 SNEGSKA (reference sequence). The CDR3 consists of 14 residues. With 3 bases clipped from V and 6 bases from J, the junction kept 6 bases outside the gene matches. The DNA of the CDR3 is TGCAGTGCTAGTCCAGGACAGGGGTTTCAGCCCCAGCATTTT. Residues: CSASPGQGFQPQHF.

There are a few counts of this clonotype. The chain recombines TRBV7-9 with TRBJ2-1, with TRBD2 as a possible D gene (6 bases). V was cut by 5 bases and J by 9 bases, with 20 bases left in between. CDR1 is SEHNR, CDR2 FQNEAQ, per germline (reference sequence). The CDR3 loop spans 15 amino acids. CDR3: CASSLYSLASSEQFF. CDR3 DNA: TGTGCCAGCAGCCTCTACTCACTAGCTTCAAGTGAGCAGTTCTTC.

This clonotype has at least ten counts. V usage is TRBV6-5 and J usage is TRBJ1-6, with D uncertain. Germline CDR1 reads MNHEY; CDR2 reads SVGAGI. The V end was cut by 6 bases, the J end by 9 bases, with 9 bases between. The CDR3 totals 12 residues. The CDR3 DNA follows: TGTGCCAGCAGCCCCGACGGTTCACCCCTCCACTTT. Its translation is CASSPDGSPLHF.

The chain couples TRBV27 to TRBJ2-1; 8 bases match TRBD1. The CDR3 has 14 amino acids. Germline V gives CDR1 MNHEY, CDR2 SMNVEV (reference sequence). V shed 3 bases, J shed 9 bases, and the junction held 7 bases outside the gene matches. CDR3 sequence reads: CASSLTGDRSEQFF. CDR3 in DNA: TGTGCCAGCAGTTTGACAGGGGATAGGAGTGAGCAGTTCTTC.

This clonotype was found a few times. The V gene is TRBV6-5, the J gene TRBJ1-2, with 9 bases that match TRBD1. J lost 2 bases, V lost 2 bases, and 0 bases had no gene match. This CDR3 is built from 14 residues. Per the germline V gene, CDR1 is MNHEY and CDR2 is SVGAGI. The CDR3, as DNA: TGTGCCAGCAGTTACGGACAGGGGAACTATGGCTACACCTTC. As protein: CASSYGQGNYGYTF.